The T cell receptor (beta chain) described here comes from a study of blood T cell repertoires in COVID-19 (dated by TCRdb to the early 2020s). Study-wide context: Collaborator samples came from the United States, Italy and Spain and covered acute and convalescent phases of COVID-19. The material from the prospective study consisted of cDNA or gDNA derived from T cells, B-cell-depleted T cells, or PBMCs. Where available, HLA class I and class II types were taken from metadata supplied by the sample provider and were not determined by assay-based typing. The samples were drawn from two sources: the first 160 participants of the ongoing ImmuneRACE study, and 1,000 to 1,500 subjects contributed by 6 global collaborators. The sample metadata nearly always contained a de-identified subject ID, COVID-19 status, age in years and sex. The dataset comprised deeply sampled blood TCRbeta repertoires from subjects exposed to, actively infected with, or recovered from COVID-19. The repertoires were released in a freely available public database meant as a resource for research on the immune response to SARS-CoV-2.

On the study overall, not on this receptor specifically: Clinical and demographic metadata were provided uncurated, with the amount varying by source and participant.

TCRbeta CDR3 regions were amplified from genomic DNA by means of the immunoSEQ Assay, a bias-controlled multiplex PCR. Per the source publication's procedure: The number of nucleated cells in each sample was estimated from the amplification of reference gene primers within the assay. Sequence reads were collapsed and filtered to measure the absolute abundance of every unique TCRbeta CDR3 rearrangement. Productive Simpson clonality was computed per sample as the square root of Simpson's diversity index over productive rearrangements. TCRdb mirrors the immuneACCESS table, restricted to in-frame sequences. Some clones are absent from its copies; in checked studies, under half trace to an unresolved V gene, and the reason for the others is unknown. V, J and clone size derive from that table, while D and trimming were established from the DNA sequence. Here the sample has 70,000 to 95,000 clones; 70% to 90% occur a single time. Less than 3% of the sample is in the top ten clones.

In its sample, this clone was seen many times. Its antigen is unknown. The record has no base qualities; no much larger clone is one base away. The CDR3 goes from the cysteine to the phenylalanine over 16 residues. Only the CDR3 part of the read is kept: 48 bases, read in frame from the first base. At one collaborating source in Seattle, patients were enrolled during active infection and were followed longitudinally through the course of disease. Whole blood was collected in K2EDTA tubes by collaborating institutions according to the institutions' own protocols. For TCRbeta analysis, collaborators shipped samples as frozen whole blood, isolated PBMCs, or DNA extracted from either of those sample types.

The sequenced material came from peripheral blood. The V and J genes are TRBV21-1 and TRBJ2-7; the D call TRBD1 from the table was never checked on the DNA. TRBV21-1 is assigned pseudogene status. The TCR comes from a man aged 50-60 years with COVID-19, enrolled during active disease. Read as DNA, the sequence is TGTGCCAGCAGCACGTCCCGGAACAGCCATTCCTACGAGCAGTACTTC. Translated, this gives CASSTSRNSHSYEQYF.